The 22 T cell receptor beta chains listed next were all sequenced from one sample in a study of blood T cells in healthy people across ages (dated by TCRdb to between 2015 and 2017). Libraries were constructed by 5' RACE. TCRdb lists the instrument as Illumina HiSeq 2500. A second PCR of roughly 7 to 11 cycles was performed with a sample-barcoded 5' primer and a J-beta primer mix. TCRdb itself trimmed the public reads at Q25 with fastp, ran MiXCR and retained productive beta chains. Identical CDR3 protein sequences are pooled into one entry, listed with their most common genes and DNA. The table for this sample lists 800,000 to 1,000,000 distinct CDR3 sequences; roughly 52% of them were counted only once. The top ten clones comprise about an eighth of the sample. Sequences were obtained from blood. The receptors come from a man in his thirties or forties in good health.

J is TRBJ2-5 and V is TRBV28; 9 bases line up with TRBD2. V lost 5 bases, J lost 0 bases, and 4 bases stayed unmatched. This CDR3 has 15 residues. Germline CDR1 reads MDHEN; CDR2 reads SYDVKM. The CDR3 coding sequence is TGTGCCAGCAGTCACACTAGCGGGTACCAAGAGACCCAGTACTTC. Protein sequence: CASSHTSGYQETQYF.

This clonotype was detected only once. DNA for the CDR3: TGTGCCAGCAGCCAAGCAAACATGAACACTGAAGCTTTCTTT. Protein: CASSQANMNTEAFF. The chain employs TRBV3-1 and TRBJ1-1; D is unclear. Germline loops: CDR1 LGHDT, CDR2 YNNKEL (reference sequence). This CDR3 spans 14 amino acids. The V and J ends lost 1 base and 0 bases respectively, with 6 bases between them.

Regarding this clonotype: The germline gene is not matched at one end of the junction; a read error may be the cause. The chain recombines TRBV18 with TRBJ2-4; the D call may be TRBD1 or TRBD2 (5 bases each). TRBJ2-7 matches the DNA end more closely, so the J call is doubtful. This CDR3 has 14 amino acids. Germline values: CDR1 KGHSH, CDR2 LQKENI. CDR3 region: CASSPDGASYEQYF. For the CDR3, the DNA is TGTGCCAGTTCACCGGACGGGGCCTCCTACGAGCAGTACTTC.

This clonotype was picked up many times. This chain uses TRBV29-1 with TRBJ2-3; no definite D call. CDR1 SQVTM and CDR2 ANQGSEA come from the germline V gene. V lost 3 bases and J 1 base, leaving 2 bases between the germline ends. The length of the CDR3 is 11 residues. The CDR3 sequence: CSVDGTDTQYF. The CDR3 nucleotides read TGCAGCGTTGACGGCACAGATACGCAGTATTTT.

The rearrangement joins TRBV12-3 or TRBV12-4 to TRBJ2-3, with TRBD2 matching 7 bases. V trimming: 1 base; J trimming: 3 bases; junction bases outside the gene matches: 7. This CDR3 is built from 16 residues. The CDR3 DNA is TGTGCCAGCAGTTTAGGTCTGTCAGCGGGGACAGATACGCAGTATTTT. Its translation is CASSLGLSAGTDTQYF.

This clonotype was found a few times. V is TRBV10-3 and J is TRBJ2-7, with D perhaps TRBD1 (6 bases). This CDR3 comprises 14 residues. V dropped 10 bases and J dropped 2 bases, with 18 bases sitting between them. In germline, CDR1 is ENHRY, CDR2 SYGVKD. CDR3 DNA sequence: TGTGCCAGTTGCAACACGGACAGAGCCTACGAGCAGTACTTC. Amino acid sequence: CASCNTDRAYEQYF.

This clonotype was recorded a few times. The chain joins TRBV10-3 to TRBJ1-2, with TRBD1 as a possible D gene (5 bases). Trimming stripped 10 bases from V and 2 bases from J, with 23 bases between. Germline V CDR1 and CDR2: ENHRY, SYGVKD. The CDR3 is 16 residues long. The CDR3 sequence: CATRPAGTHLNYGYTF. For the CDR3, the DNA is TGTGCCACCCGACCCGCCGGGACGCATTTAAACTATGGCTACACCTTC.

This clonotype was found a few times. V and J are TRBV9 and TRBJ2-3, with no clear D. V was pared by 5 bases and J by 0 bases, with 7 bases between. CDR1 is SGDLS and CDR2 is YYNGEE in the germline V gene. This CDR3 contains 13 residues. The CDR3 nucleotides are TGTGCCAGCAGTGAACTGAGCACAGATACGCAGTATTTT. This encodes CASSELSTDTQYF.

This clonotype was observed many times. This chain uses TRBV20-1 with TRBJ2-7; D might be TRBD1 or TRBD2, each matching 5 bases. Trimming took off 3 bases at V and 6 bases at J, with 12 bases between the two ends. The CDR3 runs 12 residues. Germline CDR1 DFQATT, CDR2 SNEGSKA (reference sequence). In DNA, the CDR3 is TGCAGTGCTAGTGTAGGGGCGGGCGAGCAGTACTTC. This sequence encodes CSASVGAGEQYF.

The chain carries TRBV10-3 and TRBJ1-2, with D perhaps TRBD1 (5 bases). The length of the CDR3 is 13 residues. In germline, CDR1 is ENHRY, CDR2 SYGVKD. Trimming took off 5 bases at V and 6 bases at J, with 13 bases between the two ends. In DNA, the CDR3 is TGTGCCATCAGTTGGGAACAGGCCGATGGCTACACCTTC. It is translated as CAISWEQADGYTF.

The chain's CDR3 is CASSTGTFYEQYF. The CDR3 DNA follows: TGTGCCAGCAGCACCGGGACATTCTACGAGCAGTACTTC. The rearrangement joins TRBV13 to TRBJ2-7; possibly TRBD1 for D (6 bases). V shed 5 bases and J shed 3 bases, with 11 bases lying between them. The germline V gene encodes CDR1 PRHDT and CDR2 FYEKMQ (reference sequence). The CDR3 is made up of 13 amino acids.

The CDR3 region has the DNA TGTGCCTGGTCTCAGGGGGCGGTAGATACGCAGTATTTT. Protein sequence: CAWSQGAVDTQYF. V is TRBV30 and J is TRBJ2-3, with 8 nucleotides matching TRBD1. The CDR3 is made up of 13 amino acids. V shed 5 bases, J shed 5 bases, and the junction held 6 bases outside the gene matches. Germline V lookup: CDR1 GTSNPN, CDR2 SVGIG (reference sequence).

Only a few counts were recorded for this clonotype. This sequence joins TRBV27 and TRBJ2-5; D is perhaps TRBD1 (5 bases). Per the germline V gene, CDR1 is MNHEY and CDR2 is SMNVEV (reference sequence). V was clipped by 4 bases and J by 0 bases, with 18 bases between them. The CDR3 extends over 17 amino acids. The CDR3 nucleotides read TGTGCCAGCAGTTCCTCCCGGACACCTTGGTACCAAGAGACCCAGTACTTC. Translation: CASSSSRTPWYQETQYF.

On this clonotype itself: One end of the junction is discordant with germline, which a read error may explain. This chain uses TRBV12-3 or TRBV12-4 with TRBJ2-7, with D unclear. The CDR3 is 14 residues long. This CDR3 reads CASGLRLESYEQYF. As DNA, the CDR3 is TGTGCCAGCGGTTTGCGATTAGAATCCTACGAGCAGTACTTC.

This clonotype was found a few times. The CDR3 region is CAISGLGGNEQFF. The CDR3 bases are TGTGCCATCAGCGGATTGGGGGGAAATGAGCAGTTCTTC. The chain combines TRBV10-3 with TRBJ2-1; weak D call: TRBD2 (6 bases). CDR1 and CDR2 from the germline V gene are ENHRY and SYGVKD. Trimming took off 6 bases at V and 7 bases at J, with 13 bases between the two ends. CDR3 length: 13 residues.

The chain uses TRBV6-5 and TRBJ2-6, with 7 bases lining up with TRBD1. Germline CDR1 is MNHEY and CDR2 is SVGAGI. The CDR3 contains 16 residues. The J segment lost 4 bases and the V segment lost 3 bases, leaving 6 bases of the junction unmatched. The CDR3 nucleotides read TGTGCCAGCAGTTATGTAGGGGGCTCCGGGGCCAACGTCCTGACTTTC. Translation: CASSYVGGSGANVLTF.

The rearrangement uses TRBV29-1 and TRBJ2-3; D perhaps matches TRBD1 (6 bases). Trimming stripped 0 bases from V and 3 bases from J, with 10 bases between. Germline CDR1 is SQVTM and CDR2 is ANQGSEA. This CDR3 has 14 amino acids. The CDR3 here is CSVEDMRGTDTQYF. CDR3 nucleotide sequence: TGCAGCGTTGAAGATATGAGGGGGACAGATACGCAGTATTTT.

This clonotype was detected a few times. The rearrangement uses TRBV12-3 or TRBV12-4 and TRBJ2-5, with D possibly called TRBD1 or TRBD2 (5 bases each). CDR3 length equals 13 residues. Between the trimmed V and J ends, which lost 5 bases and 0 bases, there was a span of 7 bases. Here the CDR3 reads CASSTGHQETQYF. CDR3 DNA: TGTGCCAGCAGTACGGGACACCAAGAGACCCAGTACTTC.

This clonotype was seen a handful of times. CDR3 amino acids: CASSLSETSVEQFF. The CDR3 DNA is TGTGCCAGCAGCTTATCGGAGACTAGCGTTGAGCAGTTCTTC. The chain employs TRBV7-6 and TRBJ2-1; 8 bases are a match to TRBD2. The CDR3 covers 14 residues. Unmatched junction bases numbered 6, after V lost 2 bases and J lost 9 bases. Germline V gene lookup returns CDR1 SGHVS and CDR2 FNYEAQ.

CDR3: CASSSPGGGETQYF. DNA for the CDR3: TGTGCCAGCAGTTCTCCGGGAGGGGGAGAGACCCAGTACTTC. This chain joins TRBV28 and TRBJ2-5; 8 nucleotides align to TRBD2. The CDR3 has 14 amino acids. Germline-derived CDR1 and CDR2 are MDHEN and SYDVKM. V trimming: 4 bases; J trimming: 4 bases; junction bases outside the gene matches: 5.

The chain is built from TRBV29-1 and TRBJ2-7, with D possibly matching TRBD2 (5 bases). Germline assignment: CDR1 SQVTM and CDR2 ANQGSEA. This CDR3 is built from 13 residues. The V and J ends lost 3 bases and 4 bases respectively, with 13 bases between them. CDR3 nucleotide sequence: TGCAGCGTTGATCAGGCCTCGGGGTACGAGCAGTACTTC. Amino acid sequence: CSVDQASGYEQYF.

There are a few counts of this clonotype. V gene TRBV28 combines with J gene TRBJ2-7; 7 nucleotides match TRBD1. In germline, CDR1 is MDHEN, CDR2 SYDVKM. The CDR3 covers 13 residues. J gave up 5 bases and V 5 bases, and 6 bases lay outside the gene matches. The CDR3 DNA sequence: TGTGCCAGCAGTCCCGACAGGGTTGACGAGCAGTACTTC. This sequence encodes CASSPDRVDEQYF.